This entry lists 7 T cell receptor beta chains sequenced from one sample in a study of cytomegalovirus exposure and HLA in healthy donors. Primers for the PCR totalled 60 Vbeta and 13 Jbeta. Clones were sequenced by immunoSEQ multiplex PCR, and TCRdb holds only the in-frame ones, with some missing. The sample has approximately 100,000 clones; roughly 77% are singletons. Source material: PBMCs. These receptors were taken from a woman between 18 and 29 years old in good health and CMV-seropositive.

The chain links TRBV7-2 to TRBJ2-1; D is unresolved. Germline CDR1 is SGHTA and CDR2 is FQGNSA. CDR3 length: 12 residues. Trimming took off 5 bases at V and 6 bases at J, with 8 bases between the two ends. The CDR3 nucleotides are TGTGCCAGCAGCCTCCTTAGCAATGAGCAGTTCTTC. Its protein product is CASSLLSNEQFF.

The V and J genes are TRBV5-4 and TRBJ1-2; 9 nucleotides line up with TRBD1. V dropped 3 bases and J dropped 12; count of bases not matched to a gene: 9. From germline, CDR1 is SGHNT and CDR2 YYREEE (reference sequence). CDR3 size: 13 residues. Here the CDR3 reads CASSSRDRVGHTF. The CDR3 coding sequence is TGTGCCAGCAGCTCCCGGGACAGGGTCGGACACACCTTC.

The rearrangement links TRBV6-6 to TRBJ1-5; D is perhaps TRBD1 (6 bases). Trimming left V 3 bases short and J 0 bases short, with 9 bases between. The CDR3 consists of 15 residues. The V gene's germline CDR1 is MNHNY and CDR2 SVGAGI (reference sequence). The CDR3 sequence is CASSYADSSNQPQHF. Here the CDR3 DNA reads TGTGCCAGCAGTTATGCGGACAGTAGCAATCAGCCCCAGCATTTT.

The chain links TRBV15 to TRBJ1-1; D may be TRBD1 (6 bases). This CDR3 has 15 amino acids. V was cut by 5 bases and J by 6 bases, with 19 bases left in between. The V gene's germline CDR1 is LNHNV and CDR2 YYDKDF (reference sequence). Here the CDR3 reads CATSGRKGEPAEAFF. In DNA, the CDR3 is TGTGCCACCAGCGGCCGAAAGGGGGAACCTGCTGAAGCTTTCTTT.

The chain uses TRBV10-1 and TRBJ2-1, with 7 bases lining up with TRBD1. This CDR3 contains 16 residues. Trimming cost V 0 bases and J 0 bases; bases outside gene matches: 2. Per germline, CDR1 WNHNN and CDR2 SYGVQD (reference sequence). CDR3 bases: TGCGCCAGCAGTGAGTCGACAGGGAGCTCCTACAATGAGCAGTTCTTC. Translating gives CASSESTGSSYNEQFF.

The V and J genes are TRBV2 and TRBJ1-5; D is unclear. The CDR3 is made up of 16 amino acids. Germline CDR1 is SNHLY and CDR2 is FYNNEI. Between the trimmed V and J ends, which lost 0 bases and 2 bases, there was a span of 11 bases. For the CDR3, the DNA is TGTGCCAGCAGTGAAGCGTGGGGAGAAGGCAATCAGCCCCAGCATTTT. Protein sequence: CASSEAWGEGNQPQHF. The full variable domain, in which reference TRBV2 and TRBJ1-5 provide the parts outside the CDR3, is EPEVTQTPSHQVTQMGQEVILRCVPISNHLYFYWYRQILGQKVEFLVSFYNNEISEKSEIFDDQFSVERPDGSNFTLKIRSTKLEDSAMYFCASSEAWGEGNQPQHFGDGTRLSIL.

CDR3 protein: CASSLEGAGVVTGELFF. The DNA of the CDR3 is TGTGCCAGCAGCTTAGAAGGGGCGGGAGTGGTCACCGGGGAGCTGTTTTTT. This rearrangement joins TRBV7-2 to TRBJ2-2; TRBD2 matches at 7 bases. Trimming took 1 base from V and 4 from J; bases not matched to a gene: 9. The length of the CDR3 is 17 residues. Germline assignment: CDR1 SGHTA and CDR2 FQGNSA.